The next 14 T cell receptor beta chains were all read from a single sample in a study of blood T cell repertoires in COVID-19 (TCRdb year 2020). The method was the immunoSEQ multiplex PCR assay. The clones in this table, taken by TCRdb from immuneACCESS, are in-frame only. Not every clone is retained; where verified, under half of the shortfall comes from an unresolved V gene, and the cause of the rest is unknown. The sample table contains 350,000 to 450,000 clones; only one count was recorded for around 92% of them. Of the sample, roughly 1.2% falls within the top ten clones. Sequencing was carried out using peripheral blood. Receptors were obtained from a man between 35 and 55 years old with acute or convalescent COVID-19.

This clone has a single count. J is TRBJ2-5 and V is TRBV20-1, with D possibly being TRBD1 (6 bases). The CDR3 spans 13 residues. Germline loops: CDR1 DFQATT, CDR2 SNEGSKA (reference sequence). The V end was cut by 3 bases, the J end by 2 bases, with 10 bases between. CDR3 coding DNA: TGCAGTGCTAGTCGGGACACACAAGAGACCCAGTACTTC. It specifies CSASRDTQETQYF.

This chain links TRBV30 with TRBJ2-2; TRBD1 agrees at 8 bases. The V and J ends lost 8 bases and 3 bases, in that order; junction bases with no gene match: 11. The CDR3 is made up of 15 amino acids. CDR1 and CDR2 from the germline V gene are GTSNPN and SVGIG (reference sequence). The CDR3, as DNA: TGTGCCAGGGACAGGCTGAACGGGGACACCGGGGAGCTGTTTTTT. It codes for CARDRLNGDTGELFF.

This clone has a handful of counts. The chain uses TRBV28 and TRBJ2-3; D uncertain. V was cut by 7 bases and J by 3 bases, with 17 bases left in between. This CDR3 contains 15 residues. Germline assignment: CDR1 MDHEN and CDR2 SYDVKM. The CDR3 is CASTWSPVQTDTQYF. The DNA for the CDR3 is TGTGCCAGCACATGGTCCCCCGTACAAACAGATACGCAGTATTTT.

The chain uses TRBV30 and TRBJ1-2, with 9 bases lining up with TRBD1. Germline CDR1 and CDR2: GTSNPN and SVGIG (reference sequence). Trimming at V came to 2 bases and at J to 5 bases, leaving 6 bases not matched to a gene. The CDR3 totals 14 residues. The CDR3 sequence is CAWSLRDRVYGYTF. DNA for the CDR3: TGTGCCTGGAGTCTCCGGGACAGGGTTTATGGCTACACCTTC.

This chain uses TRBV3-1 (or the pseudogene TRBV3-2) with TRBJ2-1, with TRBD1 as a possible D gene (6 bases). There are 17 residues in the CDR3. CDR1 LGHDT and CDR2 YNNKEL come from the germline V gene (reference sequence). Trimming took 2 bases from V and 5 from J, leaving 19 bases between them. The CDR3 sequence: CASSQTPTGTQNNEQFF. The DNA for the CDR3 is TGTGCCAGCAGCCAAACACCTACCGGGACACAAAACAATGAGCAGTTCTTC.

The rearrangement joins TRBV28 to TRBJ2-5; TRBD2 is a possible D gene (5 bases). Germline loops: CDR1 MDHEN, CDR2 SYDVKM. Deletions cut 5 bases from V and 3 bases from J, with 16 bases between. The CDR3 has 15 amino acids. The CDR3 is CASSPRPYGEETQYF. The CDR3 nucleotides read TGTGCCAGCAGTCCTCGGCCTTACGGGGAAGAGACCCAGTACTTC. The variable domain in full, completed from reference TRBV28 and TRBJ2-5, reads DVKVTQSSRYLVKRTGEKVFLECVQDMDHENMFWYRQDPGLGLRLIYFSYDVKMKEKGDIPEGYSVSREKKERFSLILESASTNQTSMYLCASSPRPYGEETQYFGPGTRLLVL.

This chain uses TRBV19 with TRBJ1-4, with 7 nucleotides matching TRBD1. The ends lost 5 bases at V and 4 bases at J; junction bases unmatched: 4. Germline V CDR1 and CDR2: LNHDA, SQIVND (reference sequence). CDR3 length: 14 residues. The CDR3 DNA follows: TGTGCCAGTAGTGGAGGGGACAGTAATGAAAAACTGTTTTTT. This sequence encodes CASSGGDSNEKLFF.

DNA for the CDR3: TGCAGCGCCTGGACAGGGACCGATCAGCCCCAGCATTTT. It specifies CSAWTGTDQPQHF. This chain connects TRBV29-1 to TRBJ1-5, with 8 bases fitting TRBD1. With V trimmed by 7 bases and J by 5 bases, 7 bases remained unmatched. The germline V gene encodes CDR1 SQVTM and CDR2 ANQGSEA. The CDR3 loop spans 13 amino acids.

This chain joins TRBV15 and TRBJ1-1, with D unresolved. This CDR3 region has 17 residues. Trimming cost V 0 bases and J 0 bases, with 14 bases left between them. In germline, CDR1 is LNHNV, CDR2 YYDKDF (reference sequence). The CDR3 region is CATSRDEGRRMNTEAFF. The CDR3 DNA follows: TGTGCCACCAGCAGAGATGAGGGTCGAAGGATGAACACTGAAGCTTTCTTT.

The chain combines TRBV28 with TRBJ1-5, with D perhaps matching TRBD1 (5 bases). CDR3 length: 14 residues. From germline, CDR1 is MDHEN and CDR2 SYDVKM. V was pared by 1 base and J by 4 bases, with 8 bases between. The CDR3 sequence: CASSLYGGNQPQHF. CDR3 DNA: TGTGCCAGCAGTTTATATGGGGGGAATCAGCCCCAGCATTTT.

This clone was counted only a few times. The chain couples TRBV3-1 (or the pseudogene TRBV3-2) to TRBJ2-1, with 7 nucleotides matching TRBD1. Germline V lookup: CDR1 LGHDT, CDR2 YNNKEL (reference sequence). CDR3 length: 15 amino acids. With V trimmed by 4 bases and J by 6 bases, 9 bases remained unmatched. The CDR3 nucleotides are TGTGCCAGCAGCCTCCGAGGACAGGAACGCAATGAGCAGTTCTTC. This encodes CASSLRGQERNEQFF.

This chain uses TRBV11-3 with TRBJ1-1; D call uncertain. CDR1 and CDR2 (germline): SGHNT, YENEEA. V lost 4 bases and J lost 5, with 11 bases in between. CDR3 length equals 13 residues. The chain's CDR3 is CASSWGAGTEAFF. CDR3 DNA sequence: TGTGCCAGCAGCTGGGGTGCGGGGACTGAAGCTTTCTTT.

This clone was found a few times. The chain uses TRBV6-6 and TRBJ1-2; 8 bases align to TRBD1. This CDR3 contains 11 residues. Germline V gives CDR1 MNHNY, CDR2 SVGAGI (reference sequence). V shed 6 bases and J 11 bases; nucleotides not matched to a gene: 5. CDR3 residues: CASRDRVFYTF. In DNA, the CDR3 is TGTGCCAGCAGGGACAGGGTATTTTACACCTTC.

This clone was recorded once. J is TRBJ1-1 and V is TRBV28; a weak D match, TRBD1 (6 bases). This CDR3 spans 16 amino acids. Per the germline V gene, CDR1 is MDHEN and CDR2 is SYDVKM. The V gene lost 2 bases and the J gene lost 4 bases, with 17 bases spanning the gap. CDR3 sequence reads: CASSLRARGGITEAFF. The CDR3 nucleotides read TGTGCCAGCAGTTTAAGGGCCAGGGGTGGAATCACTGAAGCTTTCTTT.